This paragraph reports one TCR beta chain. The antigen is undetermined. This specimen belongs to a study of cytomegalovirus exposure and HLA in healthy donors. Whole-study results and caveats: Segments of the TCR beta V type were, in most cases, productive about 87% or about 30% of the time in an earlier analysis. Among TCR beta chains, those listed as cytomegalovirus-associated numbered over 150. TRBV6-2, TRBV6-3 and some other V segments were unresolvable in 87-base-pair reads.

This PCR relied on a set of 60 Vbeta primers and 13 Jbeta primers. The table came from immunoSEQ multiplex PCR; TCRdb's copy has only in-frame clones and leaves some out. Here the sample spans around 170,000 clones, roughly 82% being singletons. Donors in the study were healthy people who gave bone marrow. With 3 bases clipped from V and 6 bases from J, the junction kept 4 bases outside the gene matches. The germline gives CDR1 SGDLS, CDR2 YYNGEE. CDR3 length equals 13 residues. V and J are TRBV9 and TRBJ2-7; 9 nucleotides match TRBD1. The sample consisted of PBMCs. This receptor was taken from a man between 40 and 49 years old in good health and CMV-seronegative. The CDR3 region is CASSAGTGLEQYF. In DNA form, the CDR3 reads TGTGCCAGCAGCGCCGGGACAGGGCTCGAGCAGTACTTC.